One sample yielded the 29 T cell receptor beta chains listed below, sequenced in a study of read filtering for tumor transcriptome and immune sequencing. The library was built from about 400 ng RNA with molecular barcoded adaptors for alpha/delta and beta/gamma chains. TCRdb reanalysed the reads using MiXCR and keeps one entry per CDR3 protein. Here the sample spans about 9,200 distinct CDR3 sequences, about a sixth being singletons. The sequencing sample was made of a population of CD138-negative cells sorted from bone marrow. Every receptor here comes from a donor at least 40 years old with multiple myeloma.

The gene calls are TRBV7-2 and TRBJ2-1, with TRBD2 matching 8 bases. The CDR3 loop spans 15 amino acids. With V trimmed by 1 base and J by 2 bases, 1 base remained unmatched. Germline V gives CDR1 SGHTA, CDR2 FQGNSA. CDR3 in DNA: TGTGCCAGCAGCTTAGAGGGACTAGCCTACAATGAGCAGTTCTTC. Translation gives CASSLEGLAYNEQFF.

This clonotype was counted ten times or more. The chain links TRBV9 to TRBJ2-3; possible D gene TRBD2, 6 bases. Germline V gene lookup returns CDR1 SGDLS and CDR2 YYNGEE. The V and J ends lost 4 bases and 1 base respectively, with 19 bases between them. This CDR3 contains 17 residues. CDR3 sequence reads: CASSPQGGGARTDTQYF. The CDR3 DNA reads TGTGCCAGCAGCCCCCAGGGTGGCGGGGCCCGCACAGATACGCAGTATTTT.

This clonotype rates as medium-sized. The chain joins TRBV4-3 to TRBJ2-1; no firm D call. The CDR3 extends over 13 amino acids. With 1 base removed from V and 5 bases from J, the gap between germline ends came to 6 bases. Germline CDR1 LGHNA, CDR2 YSLEER. The CDR3 sequence is CASSQVRDNEQFF. The CDR3 DNA reads TGCGCCAGCAGCCAAGTTAGAGACAATGAGCAGTTCTTC.

The table lists this clonotype with many counts. The V gene is TRBV12-3 or TRBV12-4, the J gene TRBJ2-1; possible D gene TRBD1, 6 bases. Trimming took 8 bases from V and 9 from J, leaving 14 bases between them. This CDR3 is 12 amino acids long. CDR3 loop: CASQGPGPEQFF. DNA of the CDR3: TGTGCCAGCCAGGGGCCGGGGCCTGAGCAGTTCTTC.

In this sample, this clonotype turned up many times. CDR3 DNA: TGTGCCAGCAGTTACTCAAAAACTAGCGGCTACACAGATACGCAGTATTTT. Amino acid sequence: CASSYSKTSGYTDTQYF. The chain has TRBV6-6 and TRBJ2-3; 8 bases line up with TRBD2. The V segment lost 0 bases and the J segment 2 bases; nucleotides outside the gene matches: 7. This CDR3 is built from 17 residues. Germline CDR1 and CDR2: MNHNY and SVGAGI (reference sequence).

This clonotype is deemed medium-sized (0.01 to 0.1%). The gene calls are TRBV6-6 and TRBJ1-1, with no clear D. The CDR3 runs 13 residues. Germline V CDR1 and CDR2: MNHNY, SVGAGI (reference sequence). V lost 2 bases and J lost 3, with 7 bases in between. The CDR3 loop is CASSYNRDTEAFF. As DNA, the CDR3 is TGTGCCAGCAGTTACAATCGGGACACTGAAGCTTTCTTT.

Only a few counts were recorded for this clonotype. The likely explanation is a read error, given a far larger clone one base away. The rearrangement joins TRBV6-5 to TRBJ2-7; D ambiguous. This CDR3 comprises 13 residues. The V gene lost 2 bases and the J gene lost 4 bases, with 9 bases spanning the gap. Looked up from germline, CDR1 is MNHEY and CDR2 is SVGAGI. The CDR3 DNA follows: TGTGCCAGCAGTTACCCCTCAAGGTACGAGCAGTACTTC. This encodes CASSYPSRYEQYF.

This clonotype occurred many times. This chain uses TRBV7-8 with TRBJ2-3; D remains ambiguous. The CDR3 spans 15 residues. Trimming removed 4 bases from V and 0 bases from J, with 11 bases in between. Germline V CDR1 and CDR2: SGHVS, FQNEAQ. The CDR3 DNA reads TGTGCCAGCAGCTCCCCGAAACCTAGCACAGATACGCAGTATTTT. This codes for CASSSPKPSTDTQYF.

This clonotype is medium-sized in the sample. The chain couples TRBV7-8 to TRBJ2-1; 9 bases are a match to TRBD2. V gave up 2 bases and J gave up 0 bases; unmatched junction bases: 8. The CDR3 has 18 amino acids. CDR1 SGHVS and CDR2 FQNEAQ come from the germline V gene. CDR3 DNA: TGTGCCAGCAGCTTAAGCTTAGCGGGGGCTGCCTCCTACAATGAGCAGTTCTTC. It yields the protein CASSLSLAGAASYNEQFF.

Many counts were recorded for this clonotype. This chain uses TRBV4-3 with TRBJ1-3; D remains ambiguous. The V gene lost 0 bases and the J gene lost 0 bases, with 9 bases spanning the gap. From germline, CDR1 is LGHNA and CDR2 YSLEER. The CDR3 spans 16 residues. The CDR3: CASSQDRRTSGNTIYF. DNA of the CDR3: TGCGCCAGCAGCCAAGATAGGAGGACCTCTGGAAACACCATATATTTT.

The V and J genes are TRBV28 and TRBJ2-3, with unresolved D. CDR1 is MDHEN, CDR2 SYDVKM, per germline. Trimming left V 5 bases short and J 9 bases short, with 12 bases between. The CDR3 consists of 12 residues. This CDR3 reads CASSPRLRTQYF. The DNA of the CDR3 is TGTGCCAGCAGTCCCCGATTAAGGACGCAGTATTTT.

The chain is built from TRBV29-1 and TRBJ1-1; D call uncertain. Germline CDR1 and CDR2: SQVTM and ANQGSEA. V dropped 4 bases and J dropped 11 bases, with 14 bases sitting between them. The CDR3 extends over 11 amino acids. In nucleotides, the CDR3 is TGCAGCGTTGTTCCTGGTACTGTGGCTTTCTTT. As protein: CSVVPGTVAFF.

This clonotype occurred many times. The chain is built from TRBV12-3 or TRBV12-4 and TRBJ2-1; tentatively, D is TRBD1 (6 bases). Trimming pared 4 bases from V and 13 bases from J, leaving 17 bases between. The CDR3 is 13 amino acids. The CDR3 sequence: CASSYTGYPSQFF. In DNA, the CDR3 is TGTGCCAGCAGTTACACAGGGTACCCGTCTCAGTTCTTC.

This clonotype was seen ten or more times. For the CDR3, the DNA is TGTGCCAGCAGTTACTGGTGGGGGAGCAATCAGCCCCAGCATTTT. Encoded protein: CASSYWWGSNQPQHF. This rearrangement joins TRBV6-2 or TRBV6-3 to TRBJ1-5; D is perhaps TRBD1 (5 bases). Germline V gene data show CDR1 as MNHEY and CDR2 as SVGEGT. Trimming shortened V by 1 base and J by 1 base, and 8 bases separated the two germline ends. This CDR3 region has 15 residues.

The gene calls are TRBV20-1 and TRBJ2-3; 8 bases line up with TRBD1. Germline-derived CDR1 and CDR2 are DFQATT and SNEGSKA (reference sequence). V shed 0 bases, J shed 6 bases, and the junction held 11 bases outside the gene matches. The CDR3 has 16 amino acids. The CDR3 bases are TGCAGTGCTAGAGATCCCGGACAGGGACTTTCCGATACGCAGTATTTT. This codes for CSARDPGQGLSDTQYF.

This chain links TRBV20-1 with TRBJ1-6; tentatively, D is TRBD1 (5 bases). Germline CDR1 DFQATT, CDR2 SNEGSKA (reference sequence). The CDR3 has 12 amino acids. V lost 5 bases to trimming and J lost 7 bases, with 9 bases between them. CDR3 sequence (DNA): TGCAGTGCTGGGACTGTAAATTCACCCCTCCACTTT. Translating it yields CSAGTVNSPLHF.

This clonotype was picked up a small number of times. A much larger clone lies one base from this, so it may be a read error. V usage is TRBV20-1 and J usage is TRBJ2-3, with 8 positions matching TRBD2. CDR1 and CDR2 from the germline V gene are DFQATT and SNEGSKA (reference sequence). This CDR3 comprises 17 residues. CDR3 protein: CSAPYGGSGASTDTLYF. The CDR3 DNA reads as TGCAGTGCCCCTTATGGAGGTAGCGGGGCCAGCACAGATACGCTGTATTTT.

By share, this clonotype counts as medium-sized. The chain is built from TRBV4-1 and TRBJ2-1, with TRBD2 identical over 8 bases. Losses at the gene ends were 4 bases for V and 4 bases for J; bases not matched to a gene: 3. CDR3 length: 14 residues. The V gene's germline CDR1 is MGHRA and CDR2 YSYEKL. The CDR3 sequence: CASSPGGVYNEQFF. The CDR3 DNA reads TGCGCCAGCAGCCCCGGGGGGGTATACAATGAGCAGTTCTTC.

The sample holds many counts of this clonotype. This chain joins TRBV7-9 and TRBJ1-1; TRBD1 agrees at 9 bases. Germline CDR1 SEHNR, CDR2 FQNEAQ (reference sequence). V was clipped by 8 bases and J by 0 bases; unmatched bases: 4. The CDR3 length is 14 residues. CDR3 nucleotide sequence: TGTGCCAGCGGAAGGGACAGGGTGAACACTGAAGCTTTCTTT. The encoded protein is CASGRDRVNTEAFF. The entire variable domain, with the rest obtained from reference TRBV7-9 and TRBJ1-1, is as follows: DTGVSQNPRHKITKRGQNVTFRCDPISEHNRLYWYRQTLGQGPEFLTYFQNEAQLEKSRLLSDRFSAERPKGSFSTLEIQRTEQGDSAMYLCASGRDRVNTEAFFGQGTRLTVV.

Comment on this clonotype: A junction boundary mismatches the germline segment, possibly from a read error. This chain joins TRBV11-2 and TRBJ2-5; 16 bases fit TRBD2. Germline-derived CDR1 and CDR2 are SGHAT and FQNNGV. CDR3 length: 17 residues. The CDR3 loop reads CASSSGLAGGPGGTLYF. CDR3 DNA: TGTGCCAGCAGCTCGGGACTAGCGGGGGGGCCGGGTGGGACCCTGTACTTC.

This clonotype is medium-sized (0.01 to 0.1%) in the sample. The chain is built from TRBV7-2 and TRBJ2-5; D remains ambiguous. V was shortened by 1 base and J by 2 bases, with 5 bases between the two germline ends. Germline V gives CDR1 SGHTA, CDR2 FQGNSA. The CDR3 sequence is 13 residues long. The CDR3 nucleotides read TGTGCCAGCAGCTTAGGTATACAAGAGACCCAGTACTTC. Translating it yields CASSLGIQETQYF.

This clonotype was recorded many times. The J gene is TRBJ1-2, the V gene TRBV12-3 or TRBV12-4; no firm D call. The CDR3 totals 13 residues. The V and J ends lost 3 bases and 4 bases respectively, with 9 bases between them. CDR3 amino acids: CASSFSGSYGYTF. The CDR3 nucleotides are TGTGCCAGCAGTTTTTCGGGGAGCTATGGCTACACCTTC.

The chain links TRBV20-1 to TRBJ1-1; 9 bases are a match to TRBD1. The CDR3 has 14 amino acids. The germline V gene encodes CDR1 DFQATT and CDR2 SNEGSKA (reference sequence). J gave up 7 bases and V 5 bases, and 11 bases lay outside the gene matches. DNA of the CDR3: TGCAGTGCTTGGACAGGGGCGGGATTTGTTGAAGCTTTCTTT. This encodes CSAWTGAGFVEAFF.

This clonotype was detected ten times or more. The chain links TRBV20-1 to TRBJ2-5; 8 nucleotides align to TRBD2. The CDR3 is 14 amino acids. Germline loops: CDR1 DFQATT, CDR2 SNEGSKA (reference sequence). With 0 bases clipped from V and 9 bases from J, the junction kept 9 bases outside the gene matches. The CDR3 DNA reads as TGCAGTGCTAGAGAGGGGGGCTCCGGGGGGGCCCAGTACTTC. Translating gives CSAREGGSGGAQYF.

This clonotype was seen many times. The rearrangement links TRBV5-4 to TRBJ1-1, with 7 nucleotides matching TRBD1. The CDR3 runs 15 residues. Germline V gives CDR1 SGHNT, CDR2 YYREEE (reference sequence). Germline trimming cut 3 bases from V and 4 bases from J; bases unmatched to any gene: 9. CDR3: CASSWGRTGPTEAFF. The CDR3 nucleotides read TGTGCCAGCAGCTGGGGCCGGACAGGCCCCACTGAAGCTTTCTTT.

This clonotype was seen ten or more times. The chain is built from TRBV4-3 and TRBJ2-3, with TRBD2 matching over 7 bases. Germline values: CDR1 LGHNA, CDR2 YSLEER. Trimming at V came to 0 bases and at J to 0 bases, leaving 0 bases not matched to a gene. The CDR3 is 15 residues long. Here the CDR3 reads CASSQDSGSTDTQYF. The CDR3 bases are TGCGCCAGCAGCCAAGATAGCGGGAGCACAGATACGCAGTATTTT.

The J gene is TRBJ2-1, the V gene TRBV20-1, with 8 bases identical to TRBD2. The J segment lost 12 bases and the V segment lost 6 bases, leaving 13 bases of the junction unmatched. The CDR3 runs 13 residues. Germline-derived CDR1 and CDR2 are DFQATT and SNEGSKA (reference sequence). This CDR3 is CSAERPSGFSQFF. The CDR3 coding sequence is TGCAGTGCCGAGCGCCCTAGCGGGTTTTCGCAGTTCTTC.

Worth noting for this clonotype: Since a far larger clone is one base different, this is likely a read error. The chain joins TRBV7-8 to TRBJ1-4, with no clear D. V lost 0 bases and J lost 8, with 19 bases in between. Germline CDR1 and CDR2: SGHVS and FQNEAQ. CDR3 length equals 17 residues. CDR3 sequence (DNA): TGTGCCAGCAGCTTAGCTCCCGGGTCACAGTCGGAGGAAAAACTGTTTTTT. This encodes CASSLAPGSQSEEKLFF.

This clonotype was counted at least ten times. The chain has TRBV20-1 and TRBJ2-7, with D possibly being TRBD2 (5 bases). The germline CDR1 and CDR2 sequences are DFQATT and SNEGSKA (reference sequence). V was clipped by 3 bases and J by 7 bases, with 10 bases between them. The CDR3 runs 11 residues. The DNA for the CDR3 is TGCAGTGCTAGCGACTATCGGGAGCAGTACTTC. This encodes CSASDYREQYF.